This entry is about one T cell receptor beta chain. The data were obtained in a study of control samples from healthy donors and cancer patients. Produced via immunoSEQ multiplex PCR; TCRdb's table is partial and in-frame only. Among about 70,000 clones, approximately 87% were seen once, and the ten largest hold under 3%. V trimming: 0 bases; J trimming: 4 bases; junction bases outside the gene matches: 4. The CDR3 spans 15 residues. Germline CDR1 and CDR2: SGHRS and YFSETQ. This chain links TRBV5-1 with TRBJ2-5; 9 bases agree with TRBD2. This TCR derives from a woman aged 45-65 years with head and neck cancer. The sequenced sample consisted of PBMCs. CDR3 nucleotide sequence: TGCGCCAGCAGCTTGGTAGGCGGGGGGGCAGAGACCCAGTACTTC. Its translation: CASSLVGGGAETQYF.